Following are 5 T cell receptor beta chains from one sample sequenced in a study of spatial heterogeneity in lung cancer (dated by TCRdb to about 2019). The sample's time point label is to be understood as: sample taken at primary tumor resection. Without any cell sorting, TCR sequencing was performed on whole RNA extracted either from tumor and nontumor lung tissue or from cryopreserved PBMC samples. The protocol used for the library was 5' RACE. Instrument used: NextSeq 500. TCRdb redid the processing of the public reads, applying fastp at Q25 and MiXCR, and retained in-frame beta chains. Every distinct CDR3 protein forms one entry, paired with its most common genes and DNA. This sample comprises about 92,000 distinct CDR3 sequences, about an eighth of them detected only once. More than 40% of the sample comes from the top ten. The sample in question was PBMCs, obtained at surgery. Receptors originate from a male donor with early-stage non-small cell lung cancer.

The chain uses TRBV19 and TRBJ2-7; the D is unclear. Per the germline V gene, CDR1 is LNHDA and CDR2 is SQIVND (reference sequence). V was cut by 4 bases and J by 0 bases, with 7 bases left in between. The CDR3 has 13 residues. CDR3 bases: TGTGCCAGTAGTAAAGCGAACTCCTACGAGCAGTACTTC. Translation: CASSKANSYEQYF.

The chain couples TRBV7-9 to TRBJ2-2; TRBD1 is a possible D gene (6 bases). Looked up from germline, CDR1 is SEHNR and CDR2 is FQNEAQ (reference sequence). This CDR3 spans 15 amino acids. Trimming shortened V by 6 bases and J by 4 bases, and 15 bases separated the two germline ends. This CDR3 is CASSGEQGFTGELFF. The CDR3 nucleotides are TGTGCCAGCAGTGGGGAACAGGGTTTCACCGGGGAGCTGTTTTTT.

The V and J genes are TRBV11-2 and TRBJ2-5; 11 bases map to TRBD2. The J segment lost 4 bases and the V segment lost 5 bases, leaving 12 bases of the junction unmatched. Germline V gene sequence: CDR1 SGHAT, CDR2 FQNNGV. The CDR3 covers 17 residues. CDR3 nucleotides: TGTGCCAGCAGCAAAAGTGTAGCGGGGGGGCCCGGAGAGACCCAGTACTTC. Protein sequence: CASSKSVAGGPGETQYF.

The rearrangement uses TRBV12-3 or TRBV12-4 and TRBJ2-1; 7 bases agree with TRBD2. This CDR3 has 15 amino acids. V lost 5 bases to trimming and J lost 4 bases; unmatched junction nucleotides: 8. The CDR3 DNA reads TGTGCCAGCAGTCCGGGGCTAGCGGCTTACAATGAGCAGTTCTTC. Protein product: CASSPGLAAYNEQFF.

The chain links TRBV13 to TRBJ2-7, with TRBD1 matching over 7 bases. Germline CDR1 is PRHDT and CDR2 is FYEKMQ (reference sequence). The V gene end was trimmed by 5 bases and the J gene end by 4 bases; junction bases not matched to a gene: 2. This CDR3 has 12 residues. CDR3 coding DNA: TGTGCCAGCAGCGGCAGGGGGTACGAGCAGTACTTC. Its protein is CASSGRGYEQYF.